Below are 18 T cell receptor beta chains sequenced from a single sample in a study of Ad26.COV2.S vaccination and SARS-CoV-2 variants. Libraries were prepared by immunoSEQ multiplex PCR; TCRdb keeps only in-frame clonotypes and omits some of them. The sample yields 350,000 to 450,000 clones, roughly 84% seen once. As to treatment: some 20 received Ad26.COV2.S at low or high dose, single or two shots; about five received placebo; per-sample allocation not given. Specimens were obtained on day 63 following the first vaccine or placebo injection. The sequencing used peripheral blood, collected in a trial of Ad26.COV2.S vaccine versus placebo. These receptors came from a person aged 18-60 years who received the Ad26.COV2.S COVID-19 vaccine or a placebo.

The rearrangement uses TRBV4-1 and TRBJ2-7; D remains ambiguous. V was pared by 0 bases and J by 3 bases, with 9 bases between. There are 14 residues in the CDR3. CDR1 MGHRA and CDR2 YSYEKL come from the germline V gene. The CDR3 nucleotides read TGCGCCAGCAGCCAAGACAGCCTCTACTACGAGCAGTACTTC. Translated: CASSQDSLYYEQYF.

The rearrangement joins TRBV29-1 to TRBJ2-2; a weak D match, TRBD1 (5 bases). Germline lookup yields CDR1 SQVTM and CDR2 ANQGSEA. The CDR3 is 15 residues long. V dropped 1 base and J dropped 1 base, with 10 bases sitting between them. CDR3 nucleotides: TGCAGCGTTGAAGGATTCCAGGGGAACACCGGGGAGCTGTTTTTT. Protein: CSVEGFQGNTGELFF.

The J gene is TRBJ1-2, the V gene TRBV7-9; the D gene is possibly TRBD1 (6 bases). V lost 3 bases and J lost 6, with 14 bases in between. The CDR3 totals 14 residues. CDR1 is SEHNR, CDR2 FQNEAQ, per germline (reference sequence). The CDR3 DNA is TGTGCCAGCAGCTTTGGGGACATTTGGAATGGCTACACCTTC. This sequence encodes CASSFGDIWNGYTF.

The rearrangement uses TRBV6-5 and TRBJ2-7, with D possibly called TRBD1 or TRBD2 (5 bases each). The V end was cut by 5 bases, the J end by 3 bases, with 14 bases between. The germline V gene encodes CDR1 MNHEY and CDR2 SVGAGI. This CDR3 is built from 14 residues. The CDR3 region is CASSLRLGDYEQYF. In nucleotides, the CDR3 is TGTGCCAGCAGTCTTCGCCTGGGGGACTACGAGCAGTACTTC.

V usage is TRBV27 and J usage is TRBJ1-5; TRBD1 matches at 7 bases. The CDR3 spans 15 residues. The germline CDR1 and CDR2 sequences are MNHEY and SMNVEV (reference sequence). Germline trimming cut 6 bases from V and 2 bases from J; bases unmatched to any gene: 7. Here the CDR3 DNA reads TGTGCCAGCAGCACGACAGGGTGGGGCAATCAGCCCCAGCATTTT. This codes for CASSTTGWGNQPQHF.

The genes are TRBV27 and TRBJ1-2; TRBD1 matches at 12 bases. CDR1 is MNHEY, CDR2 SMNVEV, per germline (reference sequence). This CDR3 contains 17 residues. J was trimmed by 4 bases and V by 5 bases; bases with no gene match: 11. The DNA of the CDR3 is TGTGCCAGCAGTCCTGGGACAGGGGGCGCCGGAAGCTATGGCTACACCTTC. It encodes CASSPGTGGAGSYGYTF.

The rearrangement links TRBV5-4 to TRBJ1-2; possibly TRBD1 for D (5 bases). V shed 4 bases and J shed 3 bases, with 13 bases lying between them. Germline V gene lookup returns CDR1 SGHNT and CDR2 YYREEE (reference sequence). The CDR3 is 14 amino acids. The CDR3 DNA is TGTGCCAGCAGCCCGCAGGGTCTGGACTATGGCTACACCTTC. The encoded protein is CASSPQGLDYGYTF.

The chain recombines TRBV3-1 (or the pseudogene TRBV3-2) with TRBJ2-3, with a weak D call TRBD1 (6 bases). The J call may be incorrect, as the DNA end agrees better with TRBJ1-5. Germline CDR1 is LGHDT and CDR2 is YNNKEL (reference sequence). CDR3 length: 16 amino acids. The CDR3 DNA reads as TGTGCCAGCAGCCCGATAGCGGGGGGCGTAACAGATACGCAGCATTTT. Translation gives CASSPIAGGVTDTQHF.

In nucleotides, the CDR3 is TGTGCCAGCAGCGTAGCAGGAGAAAAACTGTTTTTT. Its translation is CASSVAGEKLFF. The chain combines TRBV9 with TRBJ1-4; D is ambiguous. V was clipped by 0 bases and J by 8 bases, with 5 bases between them. Looked up from germline, CDR1 is SGDLS and CDR2 is YYNGEE. The CDR3 loop spans 12 amino acids.

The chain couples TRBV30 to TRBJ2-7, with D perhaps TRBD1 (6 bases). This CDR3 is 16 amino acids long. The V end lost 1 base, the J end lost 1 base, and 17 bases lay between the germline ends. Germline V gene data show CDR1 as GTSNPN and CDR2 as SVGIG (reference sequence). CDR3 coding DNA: TGTGCCTGGAGTGGAACCAGGGGCCGGGGATCCTACGAGCAGTACTTC. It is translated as CAWSGTRGRGSYEQYF.

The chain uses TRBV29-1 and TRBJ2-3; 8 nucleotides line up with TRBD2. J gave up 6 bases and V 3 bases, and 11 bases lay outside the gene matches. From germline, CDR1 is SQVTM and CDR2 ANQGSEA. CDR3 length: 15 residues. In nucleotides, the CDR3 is TGCAGCGTTGAGGACCGGGGGGGGTCCCCGGATACGCAGTATTTT. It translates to CSVEDRGGSPDTQYF.

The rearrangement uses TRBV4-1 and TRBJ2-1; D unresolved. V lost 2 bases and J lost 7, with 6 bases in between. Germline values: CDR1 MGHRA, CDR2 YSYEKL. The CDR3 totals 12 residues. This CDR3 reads CASSQSSNEQFF. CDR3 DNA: TGCGCCAGCAGCCAATCTAGTAATGAGCAGTTCTTC.

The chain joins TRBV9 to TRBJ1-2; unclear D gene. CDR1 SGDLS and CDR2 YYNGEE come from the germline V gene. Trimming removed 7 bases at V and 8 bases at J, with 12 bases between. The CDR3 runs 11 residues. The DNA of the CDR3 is TGTGCCAGCTGGGGTCTTGGGGGCTACACCTTC. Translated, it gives CASWGLGGYTF.

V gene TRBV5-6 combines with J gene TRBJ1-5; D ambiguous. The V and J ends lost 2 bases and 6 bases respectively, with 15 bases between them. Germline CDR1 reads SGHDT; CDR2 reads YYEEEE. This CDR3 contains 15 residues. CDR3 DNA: TGTGCCAGCAGCTTCACGAGTTCCGGGAGTCAGCCCCAGCATTTT. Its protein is CASSFTSSGSQPQHF.

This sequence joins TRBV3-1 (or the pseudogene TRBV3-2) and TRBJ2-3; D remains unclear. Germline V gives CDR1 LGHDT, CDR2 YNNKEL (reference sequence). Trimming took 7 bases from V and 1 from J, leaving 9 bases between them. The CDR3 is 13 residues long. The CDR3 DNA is TGTGCCAGCACTCCCTCGGGCACAGATACGCAGTATTTT. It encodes CASTPSGTDTQYF.

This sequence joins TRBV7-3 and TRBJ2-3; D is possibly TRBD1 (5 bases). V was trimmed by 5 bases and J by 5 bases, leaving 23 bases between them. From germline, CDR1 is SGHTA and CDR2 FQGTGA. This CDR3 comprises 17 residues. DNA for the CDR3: TGTGCCAGCAGCCCCGTGGGGCGACACAGTGGTAGAGATACGCAGTATTTT. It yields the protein CASSPVGRHSGRDTQYF. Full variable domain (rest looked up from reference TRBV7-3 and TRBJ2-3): GAGVSQTPSNKVTEKGKYVELRCDPISGHTALYWYRQSLGQGPEFLIYFQGTGAADDSGLPNDRFFAVRPEGSVSTLKIQRTERGDSAVYLCASSPVGRHSGRDTQYFGPGTRLTVL.

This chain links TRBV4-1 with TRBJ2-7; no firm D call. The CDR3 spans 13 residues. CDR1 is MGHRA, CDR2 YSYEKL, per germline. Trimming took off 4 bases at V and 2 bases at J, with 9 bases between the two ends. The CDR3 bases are TGCGCCAGCAGCCCTTACTTTACCTACGAGCAGTACTTC. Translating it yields CASSPYFTYEQYF.

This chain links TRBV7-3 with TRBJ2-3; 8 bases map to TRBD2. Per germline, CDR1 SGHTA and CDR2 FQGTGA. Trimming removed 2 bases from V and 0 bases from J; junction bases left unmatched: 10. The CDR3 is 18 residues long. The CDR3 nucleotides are TGTGCCAGCAGCTTATATTTACGGGGGGGAGATAGCACAGATACGCAGTATTTT. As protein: CASSLYLRGGDSTDTQYF.